This T cell receptor (beta chain) originates from a study of radiotherapy plus CTLA-4 blockade in lung cancer. Germline trimming cut 4 bases from V and 5 bases from J; bases unmatched to any gene: 7. CDR1 is SGHNT and CDR2 is YYREEE in the germline V gene (reference sequence). There are 14 residues in the CDR3. Only in-frame clones appear in the TCRdb table, and some are missing; sequencing was by immunoSEQ multiplex PCR. This sample has around 91,000 clones, with 88% found just once. The chain recombines TRBV5-4 with TRBJ2-5; 8 nucleotides match TRBD1. The source material was peripheral blood, sampled from a patient treated with radiotherapy plus ipilimumab. The source is a human donor with non-small cell lung cancer that progressed on radiotherapy plus ipilimumab. CDR3: CASSATTGVETQYF. The CDR3, as DNA: TGTGCCAGCAGCGCCACGACAGGGGTGGAGACCCAGTACTTC.